Below are 23 T cell receptor beta chains sequenced from a single sample in a study of T cell changes during pregnancy in multiple sclerosis. Data came from immunoSEQ multiplex PCR; TCRdb stores just in-frame clones and leaves some out. The profile shows 70,000 to 95,000 clones, over 80% of them singletons. The sample here was CD4+ T cells from peripheral blood mononuclear cells, taken in the second trimester of pregnancy. The receptors were gathered from a female donor with multiple sclerosis, enrolled in a pregnancy study.

The genes are TRBV19 and TRBJ2-3, with 11 bases matching TRBD2. This CDR3 comprises 16 residues. V shed 5 bases and J 2 bases; nucleotides not matched to a gene: 6. Germline CDR1 LNHDA, CDR2 SQIVND (reference sequence). For the CDR3, the DNA is TGTGCCAGTAGTTTGCTAGCGGGGGGCTACACAGATACGCAGTATTTT. It translates to CASSLLAGGYTDTQYF.

V usage is TRBV6-6 and J usage is TRBJ2-1, with 8 bases lining up with TRBD2. Per germline, CDR1 MNHNY and CDR2 SVGAGI (reference sequence). The V gene end was trimmed by 4 bases and the J gene end by 2 bases; junction bases not matched to a gene: 1. This CDR3 is built from 14 residues. This CDR3 is CASSSGGPYNEQFF. As DNA, the CDR3 is TGTGCCAGCAGTTCGGGGGGGCCCTACAATGAGCAGTTCTTC.

The gene calls are TRBV6-1 and TRBJ1-5, with 8 bases fitting TRBD1. Germline V gene sequence: CDR1 MNHNS, CDR2 SASEGT. With 6 bases clipped from V and 7 bases from J, the junction kept 8 bases outside the gene matches. The CDR3 extends over 14 amino acids. The DNA for the CDR3 is TGTGCCAGCAGCGAAAACAGGGGGTTCCAGCCCCAGCATTTT. It specifies CASSENRGFQPQHF.

The chain is built from TRBV7-7 and TRBJ2-7, with 9 bases that match TRBD1. The CDR3 extends over 14 amino acids. The germline CDR1 and CDR2 sequences are SSHAT and FNYEAQ (reference sequence). The J segment lost 2 bases and the V segment lost 5 bases, leaving 4 bases of the junction unmatched. The DNA for the CDR3 is TGTGCCAGCAGCGAGGGACAGGGTACCTACGAGCAGTACTTC. Its protein is CASSEGQGTYEQYF.

The chain is built from TRBV9 and TRBJ2-1, with 12 bases identical to TRBD2. The length of the CDR3 is 15 residues. V shed 0 bases, J shed 10 bases, and the junction held 5 bases outside the gene matches. Looked up from germline, CDR1 is SGDLS and CDR2 is YYNGEE. CDR3 in amino acids: CASSVGASGGEEQFF. In DNA form, the CDR3 reads TGTGCCAGCAGCGTAGGGGCTAGCGGGGGGGAAGAGCAGTTCTTC.

The V call is TRBV11-2, the J call TRBJ2-7; D is possibly TRBD1 (5 bases). This CDR3 region has 15 residues. Trimming cost V 0 bases and J 2 bases, with 11 bases left between them. The V gene's germline CDR1 is SGHAT and CDR2 FQNNGV. The CDR3 DNA sequence: TGTGCCAGCAGCTTAGATCGGCAGGGAACCTACGAGCAGTACTTC. It codes for CASSLDRQGTYEQYF.

The genes are TRBV7-9 and TRBJ1-2; no clear D. Germline V lookup: CDR1 SEHNR, CDR2 FQNEAQ (reference sequence). Trimming removed 5 bases at V and 2 bases at J, with 6 bases between. This CDR3 has 12 residues. As DNA, the CDR3 is TGTGCCAGCAGCGGGGAGAACTATGGCTACACCTTC. It codes for CASSGENYGYTF.

This clone appeared a single time. This chain joins TRBV28 and TRBJ1-3; D is ambiguous. The germline V gene encodes CDR1 MDHEN and CDR2 SYDVKM. The V and J ends lost 3 bases and 2 bases respectively, with 17 bases between them. The CDR3 contains 17 residues. The CDR3: CASSFYARLQAGNTIYF. The CDR3 nucleotides are TGTGCCAGCAGTTTCTACGCTCGTCTTCAGGCTGGAAACACCATATATTTT.

The V gene is TRBV13, the J gene TRBJ2-7, with 12 nucleotides matching TRBD1. Germline-derived CDR1 and CDR2 are PRHDT and FYEKMQ (reference sequence). The V gene end was trimmed by 1 base and the J gene end by 6 bases; junction bases not matched to a gene: 4. The CDR3 totals 15 residues. CDR3 sequence reads: CASSLAGTGGFEQYF. CDR3 in DNA: TGTGCCAGCAGCTTAGCAGGGACAGGGGGCTTCGAGCAGTACTTC.

This CDR3 is CASTAGASGRAVYEQFF. CDR3 DNA sequence: TGTGCCAGCACCGCCGGCGCTAGCGGGAGGGCCGTTTATGAGCAGTTCTTC. The V and J genes are TRBV7-9 and TRBJ2-1; 12 bases are shared with TRBD2. CDR3 size: 17 residues. The germline gives CDR1 SEHNR, CDR2 FQNEAQ (reference sequence). Germline trimming cut 7 bases from V and 8 bases from J; bases unmatched to any gene: 15.

Here the CDR3 reads CASSEQGTGYGYTF. In nucleotides, the CDR3 is TGTGCCAGCAGTGAACAAGGGACAGGGTATGGCTACACCTTC. The chain has TRBV6-1 and TRBJ1-2; 9 nucleotides agree with TRBD1. The CDR3 is 14 residues long. CDR1 is MNHNS and CDR2 is SASEGT in the germline V gene. Trimming took 2 bases from V and 5 from J; bases not matched to a gene: 3.

V and J are TRBV9 and TRBJ2-1; 15 nucleotides line up with TRBD2. Trimming removed 4 bases from V and 5 bases from J; junction bases left unmatched: 10. The CDR3 runs 18 residues. Germline V gene data show CDR1 as SGDLS and CDR2 as YYNGEE. As DNA, the CDR3 is TGTGCCAGCAGCCTCCAAGGACTAGCGGGGGGGCCCAACAATGAGCAGTTCTTC. This translates into CASSLQGLAGGPNNEQFF. The full variable domain, completed using reference TRBV9 and TRBJ2-1, is DSGVTQTPKHLITATGQRVTLRCSPRSGDLSVYWYQQSLDQGLQFLIQYYNGEERAKGNILERFSAQQFPDLHSELNLSSLELGDSALYFCASSLQGLAGGPNNEQFFGPGTRLTVL.

This clone was found once. The chain carries TRBV4-3 and TRBJ1-5, with 7 nucleotides matching TRBD1. Germline V gene sequence: CDR1 LGHNA, CDR2 YSLEER. V was pared by 4 bases and J by 0 bases, with 3 bases of the junction left unmatched. This CDR3 is 15 amino acids long. Here the CDR3 DNA reads TGCGCCAGCAGCCTGACAGGGAATAGCAATCAGCCCCAGCATTTT. Its protein is CASSLTGNSNQPQHF.

This clone was counted a single time. The chain has TRBV19 and TRBJ1-5; D gene ambiguous. The CDR3 totals 14 residues. CDR1 is LNHDA, CDR2 SQIVND, per germline (reference sequence). V gave up 7 bases and J gave up 1 base, with 11 bases separating them. The CDR3, as DNA: TGTGCCAGTACTCTCCGGGGAAGCAATCAGCCCCAGCATTTT. Its translation is CASTLRGSNQPQHF.

The chain joins TRBV28 to TRBJ1-3, with 9 bases aligning to TRBD1. The ends lost 10 bases at V and 7 bases at J; junction bases unmatched: 11. Germline V gene lookup returns CDR1 MDHEN and CDR2 SYDVKM. The CDR3 extends over 14 amino acids. The CDR3 protein is CATLGQGKSNTIYF. The CDR3 nucleotides are TGTGCCACGTTGGGACAGGGAAAGTCGAACACCATATATTTT.

This clone occurred a few times. This chain links TRBV7-6 with TRBJ2-5; 7 bases map to TRBD1. The CDR3 is made up of 15 amino acids. V dropped 0 bases and J dropped 1; count of bases not matched to a gene: 2. Germline loops: CDR1 SGHVS, CDR2 FNYEAQ. CDR3 loop: CASSLAGQLQETQYF. The CDR3 DNA follows: TGTGCCAGCAGCTTAGCGGGACAGCTCCAAGAGACCCAGTACTTC.

The chain is built from TRBV16 and TRBJ2-2; 7 bases line up with TRBD2. The ends lost 3 bases at V and 5 bases at J; junction bases unmatched: 6. The CDR3 spans 15 residues. From germline, CDR1 is KGHSY and CDR2 FQNENV. The CDR3 sequence is CASSQSGGRTGELFF. Written as DNA, the CDR3 is TGTGCCAGCAGCCAGTCGGGAGGTCGAACCGGGGAGCTGTTTTTT.

The chain recombines TRBV5-4 with TRBJ1-1, with 7 positions matching TRBD1. The germline V gene encodes CDR1 SGHNT and CDR2 YYREEE (reference sequence). The CDR3 loop spans 15 amino acids. Trimming at V came to 0 bases and at J to 4 bases, leaving 6 bases not matched to a gene. CDR3 DNA: TGTGCCAGCAGCTTGGGGAACAGGGGTGTCACTGAAGCTTTCTTT. It translates to CASSLGNRGVTEAFF.

The chain uses TRBV14 and TRBJ1-4, with D possibly being TRBD1 (5 bases). CDR1 SGHDN and CDR2 FVKESK come from the germline V gene. The ends were cut back, 5 bases at V and 2 bases at J, with 6 bases in the middle. The CDR3 runs 13 residues. CDR3: CASSRGTNEKLFF. CDR3 DNA: TGTGCCAGCAGCAGGGGTACTAATGAAAAACTGTTTTTT.

This clone was seen only once. The V and J genes are TRBV19 and TRBJ2-1; TRBD2 matches 11 bases. The V gene end was trimmed by 3 bases and the J gene end by 8 bases; junction bases not matched to a gene: 6. Germline loops: CDR1 LNHDA, CDR2 SQIVND (reference sequence). The length of the CDR3 is 15 residues. Here the CDR3 DNA reads TGTGCCAGTAGTATTTCGGTAGCGGGGGGGTATGAGCAGTTCTTC. Its protein product is CASSISVAGGYEQFF.

The rearrangement links TRBV5-5 to TRBJ2-5, with 8 nucleotides matching TRBD2. This CDR3 is built from 17 residues. The junction had 8 bases not matched to a gene; V was cut back by 0 bases and J by 1 base. Germline V CDR1 and CDR2: SGHKS, YYEKEE (reference sequence). This CDR3 reads CASSLALAGGLQETQYF. CDR3 DNA: TGTGCCAGCAGCTTGGCCTTGGCGGGAGGCCTCCAAGAGACCCAGTACTTC.

The V gene is TRBV5-4, the J gene TRBJ2-1; D possibly corresponds to TRBD2 (6 bases). The CDR3 length is 15 residues. CDR1 SGHNT and CDR2 YYREEE come from the germline V gene (reference sequence). Trimming shortened V by 5 bases and J by 4 bases, and 16 bases separated the two germline ends. The CDR3: CASSSQGGEYNEQFF. In DNA, the CDR3 is TGTGCCAGCAGTTCCCAGGGAGGAGAATACAATGAGCAGTTCTTC.

The J gene is TRBJ2-5, the V gene TRBV11-2; D remains unclear. Germline V gene lookup returns CDR1 SGHAT and CDR2 FQNNGV. This CDR3 is built from 14 residues. Trimming pared 5 bases from V and 3 bases from J, leaving 13 bases between. CDR3 in amino acids: CASSPLLGEETQYF. The CDR3 DNA reads TGTGCCAGCAGCCCCCTCCTGGGCGAAGAGACCCAGTACTTC.